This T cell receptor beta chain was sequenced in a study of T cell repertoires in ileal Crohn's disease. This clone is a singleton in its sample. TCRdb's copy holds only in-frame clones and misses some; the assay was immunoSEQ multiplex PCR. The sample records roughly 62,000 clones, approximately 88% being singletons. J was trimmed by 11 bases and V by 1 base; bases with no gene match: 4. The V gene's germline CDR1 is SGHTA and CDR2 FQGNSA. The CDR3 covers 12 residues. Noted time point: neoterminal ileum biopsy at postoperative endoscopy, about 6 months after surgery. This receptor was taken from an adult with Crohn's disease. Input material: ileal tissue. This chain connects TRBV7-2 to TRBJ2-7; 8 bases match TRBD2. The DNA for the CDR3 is TGTGCCAGCAGCTTAGAGGCGGGGGGAGAGTACTTC. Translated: CASSLEAGGEYF.